Below, 11 T cell receptor beta chains from the same sample are listed, as sequenced in a study of blood T cell repertoires in COVID-19. Some clones are missing from TCRdb's copy, which holds only in-frame ones; the method was immunoSEQ multiplex PCR. Of 140,000 to 150,000 clones in the sample, 80% to 90% are singletons; the top ten hold about 10%. Sequencing was done on a sample of peripheral blood. These receptors all come from a man in his sixties with active or convalescent COVID-19.

The chain joins TRBV19 to TRBJ1-1; D uncertain. V shed 3 bases and J shed 1 base, with 6 bases lying between them. CDR3 length: 13 amino acids. The germline gives CDR1 LNHDA, CDR2 SQIVND (reference sequence). CDR3: CASSMSPNTEAFF. The DNA of the CDR3 is TGTGCCAGTAGTATGTCTCCGAACACTGAAGCTTTCTTT.

This rearrangement joins TRBV19 to TRBJ1-2; D is uncertain. CDR3 length: 14 amino acids. The germline CDR1 and CDR2 sequences are LNHDA and SQIVND (reference sequence). The V gene lost 10 bases and the J gene lost 1 base, with 16 bases spanning the gap. The CDR3 DNA follows: TGTGCCACCTCACCATCGGGAAGTAACTATGGCTACACCTTC. Its translation is CATSPSGSNYGYTF.

This clone was seen a single time. This chain connects TRBV10-3 to TRBJ2-7; 8 positions match TRBD1. The length of the CDR3 is 14 residues. Germline lookup yields CDR1 ENHRY and CDR2 SYGVKD. Trimming took 2 bases from V and 4 from J; bases not matched to a gene: 4. The CDR3 loop is CAISERTGSYEQYF. The DNA for the CDR3 is TGTGCCATCAGTGAGCGGACAGGGTCGTACGAGCAGTACTTC.

The chain joins TRBV27 to TRBJ2-3, with D perhaps TRBD1 (5 bases). This CDR3 spans 15 amino acids. Deletions cut 8 bases from V and 3 bases from J, with 18 bases between. Germline loops: CDR1 MNHEY, CDR2 SMNVEV (reference sequence). The CDR3 sequence: CASRLQGVRTDTQYF. The CDR3 DNA is TGTGCCAGCCGGTTGCAGGGTGTCCGGACAGATACGCAGTATTTT.

This rearrangement joins TRBV12-3 or TRBV12-4 to TRBJ1-6; D not certain. V was shortened by 5 bases and J by 11 bases, with 4 bases between the two germline ends. This CDR3 is built from 10 residues. The DNA for the CDR3 is TGTGCCAGCAGTCATCCACCCCTCCACTTT. Translated, it gives CASSHPPLHF.

The chain links TRBV7-2 to TRBJ2-1, with TRBD2 identical over 13 bases. There are 18 residues in the CDR3. Germline CDR1 and CDR2: SGHTA and FQGNSA. J gave up 4 bases and V 2 bases, and 8 bases lay outside the gene matches. CDR3 sequence (DNA): TGTGCCAGCAGCTTACGCTGGACTAGCGGGAGATCGTACAATGAGCAGTTCTTC. It encodes CASSLRWTSGRSYNEQFF.

This chain links TRBV6-2 or TRBV6-3 with TRBJ2-7, with a tentative D call TRBD2 (6 bases). V lost 0 bases, J lost 4 bases, and 13 bases lay in between. The CDR3 totals 15 residues. Germline CDR1 is MNHEY and CDR2 is SVGEGT. In DNA, the CDR3 is TGTGCCAGCAGTTACTCCGTCGGAGGGAGTTACGAGCAGTACTTC. It encodes CASSYSVGGSYEQYF.

The chain couples TRBV5-5 to TRBJ1-6; a weak D match, TRBD1 (5 bases). The germline V gene encodes CDR1 SGHKS and CDR2 YYEKEE (reference sequence). This CDR3 is 15 amino acids long. V shed 3 bases and J shed 11 bases, with 18 bases lying between them. The CDR3 here is CASSSHTQGLAPLHF. The DNA of the CDR3 is TGTGCCAGCAGCTCGCACACTCAGGGACTGGCACCCCTCCACTTT.

The chain recombines TRBV18 with TRBJ1-1; no clear D gene. Germline CDR1 reads KGHSH; CDR2 reads LQKENI. The CDR3 spans 15 residues. Deletions cut 4 bases from V and 0 bases from J, with 12 bases between. This chain's CDR3 is CASSQSTLMNTEAFF. Written as DNA, the CDR3 is TGTGCCAGCTCACAATCGACACTCATGAACACTGAAGCTTTCTTT.

V and J are TRBV20-1 and TRBJ1-1; possibly TRBD1 for D (5 bases). Germline V lookup: CDR1 DFQATT, CDR2 SNEGSKA (reference sequence). V shed 3 bases and J shed 8 bases, with 16 bases lying between them. The CDR3 has 13 residues. CDR3 nucleotides: TGCAGTGCTAGTGTTTCTGGGGCAGAAGAAGCTTTCTTT. Translated, it gives CSASVSGAEEAFF.

The chain joins TRBV6-5 to TRBJ1-4, with D tentatively TRBD1 (5 bases). Germline CDR1 reads MNHEY; CDR2 reads SVGAGI. CDR3 length: 15 residues. V gave up 2 bases and J gave up 4 bases, with 11 bases separating them. CDR3: CASSYARAINEKLFF. CDR3 bases: TGTGCCAGCAGTTACGCCAGGGCTATTAATGAAAAACTGTTTTTT.